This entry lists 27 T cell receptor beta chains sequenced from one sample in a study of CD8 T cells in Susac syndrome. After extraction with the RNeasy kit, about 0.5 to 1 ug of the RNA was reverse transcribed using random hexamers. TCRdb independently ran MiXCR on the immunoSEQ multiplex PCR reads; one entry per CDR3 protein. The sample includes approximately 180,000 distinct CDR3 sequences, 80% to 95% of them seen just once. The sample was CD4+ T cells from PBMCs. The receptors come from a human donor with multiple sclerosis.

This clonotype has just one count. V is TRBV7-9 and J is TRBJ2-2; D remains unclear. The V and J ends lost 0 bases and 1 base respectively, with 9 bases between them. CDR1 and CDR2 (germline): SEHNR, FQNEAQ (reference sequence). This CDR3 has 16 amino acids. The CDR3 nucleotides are TGTGCCAGCAGCTTAGCACGGGTGGAGAACACCGGGGAGCTGTTTTTT. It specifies CASSLARVENTGELFF.

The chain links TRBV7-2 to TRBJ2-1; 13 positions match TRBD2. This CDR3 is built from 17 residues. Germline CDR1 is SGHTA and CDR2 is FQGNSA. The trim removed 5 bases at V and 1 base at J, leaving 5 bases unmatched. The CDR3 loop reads CASSRTSGSSSYNEQFF. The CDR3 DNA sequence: TGTGCCAGCAGCAGGACTAGCGGGAGTAGTTCCTACAATGAGCAGTTCTTC.

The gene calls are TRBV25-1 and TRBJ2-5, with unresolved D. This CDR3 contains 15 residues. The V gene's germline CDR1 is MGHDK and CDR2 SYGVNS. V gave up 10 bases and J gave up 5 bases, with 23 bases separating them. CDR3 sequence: CATHPGNKEPETQYF. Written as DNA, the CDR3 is TGTGCCACCCATCCTGGGAATAAGGAACCGGAGACCCAGTACTTC.

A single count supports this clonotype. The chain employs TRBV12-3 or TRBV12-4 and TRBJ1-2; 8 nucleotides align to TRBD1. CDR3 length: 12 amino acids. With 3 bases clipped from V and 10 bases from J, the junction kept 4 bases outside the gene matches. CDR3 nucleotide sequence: TGTGCCAGCAGTTTCCAGCAGGGGGCCTACACCTTC. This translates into CASSFQQGAYTF.

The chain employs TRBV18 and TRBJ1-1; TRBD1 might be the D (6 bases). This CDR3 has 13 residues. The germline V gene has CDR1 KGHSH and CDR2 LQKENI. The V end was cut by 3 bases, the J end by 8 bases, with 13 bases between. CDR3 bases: TGTGCCAGCTCACCGACCGCAGGGGTCGAAGCTTTCTTT. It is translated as CASSPTAGVEAFF.

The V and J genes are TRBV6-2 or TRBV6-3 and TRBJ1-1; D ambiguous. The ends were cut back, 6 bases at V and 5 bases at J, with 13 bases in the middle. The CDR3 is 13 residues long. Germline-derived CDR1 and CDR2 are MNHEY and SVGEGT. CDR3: CASSDRVSTEAFF. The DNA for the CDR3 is TGTGCCAGCAGCGACCGGGTTTCTACTGAAGCTTTCTTT.

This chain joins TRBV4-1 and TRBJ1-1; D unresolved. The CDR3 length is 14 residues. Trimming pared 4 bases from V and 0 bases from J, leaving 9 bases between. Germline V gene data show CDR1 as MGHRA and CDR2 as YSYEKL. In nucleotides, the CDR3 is TGCGCCAGCAGCCCGCGGGCTATGAACACTGAAGCTTTCTTT. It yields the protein CASSPRAMNTEAFF.

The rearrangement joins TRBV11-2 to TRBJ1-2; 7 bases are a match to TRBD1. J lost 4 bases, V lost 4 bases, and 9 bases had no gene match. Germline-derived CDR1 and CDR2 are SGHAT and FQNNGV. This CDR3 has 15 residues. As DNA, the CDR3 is TGTGCCAGCAGCTCTCGGGGGGGACAGATCTATGGCTACACCTTC. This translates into CASSSRGGQIYGYTF.

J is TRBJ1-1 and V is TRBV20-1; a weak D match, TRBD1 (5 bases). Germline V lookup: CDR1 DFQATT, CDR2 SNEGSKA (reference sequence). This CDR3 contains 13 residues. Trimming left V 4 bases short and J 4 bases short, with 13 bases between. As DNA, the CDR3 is TGCAGTGCTAAGTTGGGGGGGTTCACTGAAGCTTTCTTT. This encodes CSAKLGGFTEAFF.

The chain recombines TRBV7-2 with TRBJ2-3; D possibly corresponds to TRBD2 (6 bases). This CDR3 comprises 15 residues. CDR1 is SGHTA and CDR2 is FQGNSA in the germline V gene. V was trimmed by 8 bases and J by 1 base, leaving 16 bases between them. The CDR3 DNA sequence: TGTGCCAGCTGCCCTTGGGCTAGCGGCACAGATACGCAGTATTTT. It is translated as CASCPWASGTDTQYF.

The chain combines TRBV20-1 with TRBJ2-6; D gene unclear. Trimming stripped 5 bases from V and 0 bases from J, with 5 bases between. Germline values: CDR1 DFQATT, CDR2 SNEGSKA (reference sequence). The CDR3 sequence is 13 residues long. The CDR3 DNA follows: TGCAGTGCTGCGCGCTCTGGGGCCAACGTCCTGACTTTC. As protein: CSAARSGANVLTF.

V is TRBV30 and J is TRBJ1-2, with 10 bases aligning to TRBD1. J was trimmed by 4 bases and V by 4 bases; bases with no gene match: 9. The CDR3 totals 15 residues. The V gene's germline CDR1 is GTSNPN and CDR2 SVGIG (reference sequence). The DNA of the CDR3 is TGTGCCTGGAAGGGGACAGGGGTTAGAAGCTATGGCTACACCTTC. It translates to CAWKGTGVRSYGYTF.

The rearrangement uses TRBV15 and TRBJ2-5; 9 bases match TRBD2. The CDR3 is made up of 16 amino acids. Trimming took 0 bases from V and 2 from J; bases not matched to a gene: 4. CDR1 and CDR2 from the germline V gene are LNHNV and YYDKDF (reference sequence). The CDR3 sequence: CATSRDWRGGQETQYF. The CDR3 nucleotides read TGTGCCACCAGCAGAGATTGGCGGGGGGGGCAAGAGACCCAGTACTTC.

CDR3 loop: CAITSGGTNTGELFF. The CDR3 DNA is TGTGCCATCACCTCAGGGGGAACGAACACCGGGGAGCTGTTTTTT. This chain links TRBV10-3 with TRBJ2-2; TRBD1 matches 7 bases. Germline assignment: CDR1 ENHRY and CDR2 SYGVKD. Trimming cost V 7 bases and J 0 bases; bases outside gene matches: 5. The CDR3 spans 15 residues.

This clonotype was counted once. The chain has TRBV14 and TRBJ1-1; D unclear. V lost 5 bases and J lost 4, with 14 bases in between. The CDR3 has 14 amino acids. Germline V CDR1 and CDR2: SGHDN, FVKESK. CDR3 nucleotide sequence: TGTGCCAGCAGCAAGGGAGCCCTGGGCACTGAAGCTTTCTTT. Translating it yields CASSKGALGTEAFF.

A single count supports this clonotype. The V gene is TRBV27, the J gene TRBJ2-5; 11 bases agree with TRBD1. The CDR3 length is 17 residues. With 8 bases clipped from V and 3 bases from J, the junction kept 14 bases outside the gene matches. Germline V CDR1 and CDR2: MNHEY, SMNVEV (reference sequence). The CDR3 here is CASPSPWDRGVEETQYF. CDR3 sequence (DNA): TGTGCCAGCCCGTCTCCATGGGACAGGGGGGTTGAAGAGACCCAGTACTTC.

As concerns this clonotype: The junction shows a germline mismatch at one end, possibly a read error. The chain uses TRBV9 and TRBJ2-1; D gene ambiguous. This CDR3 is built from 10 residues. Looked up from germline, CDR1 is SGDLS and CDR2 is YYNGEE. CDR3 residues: CASSVAPLVF. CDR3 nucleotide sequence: TGTGCCAGCAGCGTAGCACCCCTGGTCTTC.

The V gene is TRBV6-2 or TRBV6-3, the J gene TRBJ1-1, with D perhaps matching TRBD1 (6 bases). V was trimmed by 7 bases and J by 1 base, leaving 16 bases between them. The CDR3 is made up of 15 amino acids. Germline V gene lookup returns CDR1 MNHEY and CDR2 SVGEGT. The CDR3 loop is CASITPDRWNTEAFF. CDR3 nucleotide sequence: TGTGCCAGCATCACGCCCGACAGGTGGAACACTGAAGCTTTCTTT.

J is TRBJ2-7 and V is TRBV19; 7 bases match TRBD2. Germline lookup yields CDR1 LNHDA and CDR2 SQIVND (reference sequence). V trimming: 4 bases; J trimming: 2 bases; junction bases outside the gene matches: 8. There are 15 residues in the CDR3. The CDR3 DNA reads TGTGCCAGTAGTAGGGGACTACCCGGCCCCTACGAGCAGTACTTC. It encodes CASSRGLPGPYEQYF.

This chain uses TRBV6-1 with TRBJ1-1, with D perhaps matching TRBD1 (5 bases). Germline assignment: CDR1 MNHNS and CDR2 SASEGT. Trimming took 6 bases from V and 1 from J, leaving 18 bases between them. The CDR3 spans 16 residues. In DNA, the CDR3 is TGTGCCAGCAGCGCAGGTATCTGGGGCGGGAACACTGAAGCTTTCTTT. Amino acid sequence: CASSAGIWGGNTEAFF.

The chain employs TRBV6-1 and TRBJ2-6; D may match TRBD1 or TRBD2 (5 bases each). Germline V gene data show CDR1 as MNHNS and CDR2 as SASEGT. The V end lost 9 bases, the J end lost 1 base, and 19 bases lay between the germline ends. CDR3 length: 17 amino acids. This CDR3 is CASETIQGVSGANVLTF. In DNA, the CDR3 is TGTGCCAGTGAGACTATTCAAGGGGTATCTGGGGCCAACGTCCTGACTTTC.

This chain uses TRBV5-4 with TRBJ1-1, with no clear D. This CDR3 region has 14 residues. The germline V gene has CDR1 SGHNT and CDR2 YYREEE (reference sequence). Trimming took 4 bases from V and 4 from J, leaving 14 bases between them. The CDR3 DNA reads TGTGCCAGCAGCCCGGTCGAACCCAGCACTGAAGCTTTCTTT. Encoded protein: CASSPVEPSTEAFF.

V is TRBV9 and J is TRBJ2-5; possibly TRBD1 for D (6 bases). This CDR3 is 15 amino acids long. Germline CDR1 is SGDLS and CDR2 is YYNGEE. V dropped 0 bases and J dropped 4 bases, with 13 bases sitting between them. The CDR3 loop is CASSVVASGAETQYF. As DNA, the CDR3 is TGTGCCAGCAGCGTAGTCGCCTCAGGGGCAGAGACCCAGTACTTC.

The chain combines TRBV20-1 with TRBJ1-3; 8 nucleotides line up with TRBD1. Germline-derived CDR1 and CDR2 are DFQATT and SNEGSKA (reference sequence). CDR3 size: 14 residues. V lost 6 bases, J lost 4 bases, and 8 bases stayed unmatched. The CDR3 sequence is CSALQGAGGNTIYF. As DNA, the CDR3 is TGCAGTGCCCTTCAGGGGGCGGGAGGAAACACCATATATTTT.

CDR3 nucleotides: TGTGCCAGCAGCTTCGCCGTCGGTTATGGCTACACCTTC. Translated: CASSFAVGYGYTF. V and J are TRBV5-4 and TRBJ1-2; D remains ambiguous. V lost 2 bases and J lost 5, with 10 bases in between. The germline V gene has CDR1 SGHNT and CDR2 YYREEE (reference sequence). The CDR3 has 13 amino acids.

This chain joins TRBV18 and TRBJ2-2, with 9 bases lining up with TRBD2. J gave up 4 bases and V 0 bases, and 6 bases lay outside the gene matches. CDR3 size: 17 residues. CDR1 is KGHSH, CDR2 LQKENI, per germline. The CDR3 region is CASSPPPGLASTGELFF. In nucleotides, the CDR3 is TGTGCCAGCTCACCACCTCCCGGACTAGCGAGCACCGGGGAGCTGTTTTTT.

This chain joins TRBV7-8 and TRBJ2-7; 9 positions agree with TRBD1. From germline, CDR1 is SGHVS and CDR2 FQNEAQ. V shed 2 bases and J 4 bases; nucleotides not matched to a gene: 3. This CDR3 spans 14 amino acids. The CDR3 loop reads CASSLSGTGYEQYF. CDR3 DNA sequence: TGTGCCAGCAGCTTATCCGGGACAGGGTACGAGCAGTACTTC. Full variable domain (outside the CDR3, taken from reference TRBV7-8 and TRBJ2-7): GAGVSQSPRYKVAKRGQDVALRCDPISGHVSLFWYQQALGQGPEFLTYFQNEAQLDKSGLPSDRFFAERPEGSVSTLKIQRTQQEDSAVYLCASSLSGTGYEQYFGPGTRLTVT.